The clone carrying this TCR beta chain was detected only a few times. The sample is drawn from a study of T-cell reconstitution after alpha-beta-depleted transplantation in children. Preparing the TCRbeta library involved the use of unique molecular identifiers. TCRdb independently ran MiXCR on the PCR reads; one entry per CDR3 protein. The table has about 300,000 distinct CDR3 sequences, 10% seen once. CDR3 length: 18 residues. This chain joins TRBV21-1 and TRBJ2-7. TRBV21-1 is annotated as a pseudogene. The sequence was obtained from a boy under two years old with acute myeloid leukemia, due to receive a stem cell transplant. The sequenced sample was PBMCs, obtained before TCRalphabeta/CD19-depleted stem cell transplant. CDR3 bases: TGTGCCAGCAGCAAATTTCGGATTTGGGAAGCTCGGAGCGACGAGCAGTACTTC. Its translation is CASSKFRIWEARSDEQYF.